Presented here are 32 T cell receptor beta chains from one specimen sequenced in a study of blood T cell repertoires in COVID-19. TCRdb's copy holds only in-frame clones and misses some; the assay was immunoSEQ multiplex PCR. The table lists 40,000 or so clones, around four fifths of them singletons, with 5% to 7% in the top ten. The sample consisted of peripheral blood. All receptors come from a man between 45 and 60 years old with active COVID-19.

The V and J genes are TRBV6-2 or TRBV6-3 and TRBJ2-1; perhaps TRBD1 as D (5 bases). Deletions cut 2 bases from V and 0 bases from J, with 5 bases between. The CDR3 sequence is 14 residues long. Germline V gene data show CDR1 as MNHEY and CDR2 as SVGEGT. CDR3 DNA sequence: TGTGCCAGCAGTTACGGGGCCTCCTACAATGAGCAGTTCTTC. Translation: CASSYGASYNEQFF.

V usage is TRBV4-1 and J usage is TRBJ1-2; 11 bases agree with TRBD1. The V gene's germline CDR1 is MGHRA and CDR2 YSYEKL. The CDR3 runs to 16 residues. V was pared by 4 bases and J by 10 bases, with 14 bases of the junction left unmatched. CDR3 loop: CASSPPDRGRFGDYTF. CDR3 bases: TGCGCCAGCAGCCCCCCGGACAGGGGGCGGTTTGGGGACTACACCTTC.

With respect to this clone: The junction departs from germline at one end; a sequencing error may be responsible. The CDR3 loop reads CASSNRGRETQYF. CDR3 bases: TGTGCTAGCAGCAACAGGGGGCGAGAGACCCAGTACTTC. The chain employs TRBV7-7 and TRBJ2-5; 9 bases line up with TRBD1. This CDR3 region has 13 residues. CDR1 is SSHAT and CDR2 is FNYEAQ in the germline V gene (reference sequence).

This rearrangement joins TRBV6-4 to TRBJ1-5, with 7 bases matching TRBD1. V shed 7 bases, J shed 4 bases, and the junction held 7 bases outside the gene matches. This CDR3 is built from 14 residues. Germline V gives CDR1 MRHNA, CDR2 SNTAGT. CDR3 sequence reads: CASTPRGWNQPQHF. The CDR3 DNA sequence: TGTGCCAGCACGCCCAGGGGGTGGAATCAGCCCCAGCATTTT.

This clone was observed a handful of times. The CDR3 protein is CASSSRTSGGGETQYF. The CDR3 DNA sequence: TGTGCCAGTAGTTCCCGGACTAGCGGGGGAGGGGAGACCCAGTACTTC. The V gene is TRBV19, the J gene TRBJ2-5; 13 bases are a match to TRBD2. There are 16 residues in the CDR3. CDR1 is LNHDA and CDR2 is SQIVND in the germline V gene (reference sequence). Trimming at V came to 5 bases and at J to 5 bases, leaving 8 bases not matched to a gene.

This clone appeared a single time. The chain combines TRBV7-8 with TRBJ2-7; a weak D match, TRBD1 (5 bases). V lost 7 bases and J lost 5, with 24 bases in between. Germline CDR1 SGHVS, CDR2 FQNEAQ. CDR3 length: 16 amino acids. CDR3 nucleotides: TGTGCCAGCACCCGAGCGTTGGGGCTAGGGCCCCACGAGCAGTACTTC. Protein: CASTRALGLGPHEQYF.

The chain links TRBV30 to TRBJ1-6, with D possibly being TRBD1 (5 bases). V gave up 1 base and J gave up 6 bases, with 13 bases separating them. Germline V lookup: CDR1 GTSNPN, CDR2 SVGIG (reference sequence). The CDR3 is 15 residues long. CDR3 in DNA: TGTGCCTGGAGTGACGTAGGGGCAGTTAATTCACCCCTCCACTTT. Amino acids: CAWSDVGAVNSPLHF.

The genes are TRBV3-1 (or the pseudogene TRBV3-2) and TRBJ2-1; possibly TRBD2 for D (5 bases). V lost 3 bases to trimming and J lost 2 bases, with 14 bases between them. This CDR3 is built from 16 residues. CDR1 LGHDT and CDR2 YNNKEL come from the germline V gene (reference sequence). This CDR3 is CASSHGQRSTYNEQFF. CDR3 coding DNA: TGTGCCAGCAGCCACGGGCAGCGGAGCACCTACAATGAGCAGTTCTTC.

This clone was counted ten times or more. The chain combines TRBV10-2 with TRBJ2-7; 7 bases line up with TRBD1. This CDR3 is 13 amino acids long. CDR1 WSHSY and CDR2 SAAADI come from the germline V gene. V was clipped by 8 bases and J by 2 bases; unmatched bases: 6. The CDR3 coding sequence is TGCGCCAGCTGGGACAGTCCCACCTACGAGCAGTACTTC. It translates to CASWDSPTYEQYF.

This clone has only a few counts. The CDR3: CASRRDRSYEQYF. CDR3 nucleotide sequence: TGCGCCAGCAGGAGGGACAGGTCCTACGAGCAGTACTTC. The chain is built from TRBV5-1 and TRBJ2-7; 8 positions agree with TRBD1. Germline V lookup: CDR1 SGHRS, CDR2 YFSETQ. The CDR3 covers 13 residues. V lost 5 bases to trimming and J lost 1 base; unmatched junction nucleotides: 2.

The chain has TRBV3-1 (or the pseudogene TRBV3-2) and TRBJ1-2; D is perhaps TRBD1 (5 bases). V was clipped by 4 bases and J by 4 bases, with 16 bases between them. Germline CDR1 is LGHDT and CDR2 is YNNKEL (reference sequence). The CDR3 runs to 15 residues. DNA for the CDR3: TGTGCCAGCAGCCCGCGGGGGTCGGTGGGCTATGGCTACACCTTC. Translation gives CASSPRGSVGYGYTF.

The chain joins TRBV3-1 (or the pseudogene TRBV3-2) to TRBJ1-2; tentative D call: TRBD1 (5 bases). V lost 6 bases, J lost 7 bases, and 12 bases lay in between. The CDR3 totals 12 residues. Germline CDR1 reads LGHDT; CDR2 reads YNNKEL (reference sequence). This CDR3 reads CASSRGRGGYTF. CDR3 nucleotides: TGTGCCAGCAGTCGCGGGAGGGGTGGCTACACCTTC.

V and J are TRBV11-2 and TRBJ2-7; TRBD2 agrees at 9 bases. There are 15 residues in the CDR3. V lost 5 bases, J lost 3 bases, and 8 bases stayed unmatched. In germline, CDR1 is SGHAT, CDR2 FQNNGV. In DNA form, the CDR3 reads TGTGCCAGCAGCCGGGGGAATAGCGGGAGCTACGAGCAGTACTTC. It yields the protein CASSRGNSGSYEQYF.

The J gene is TRBJ2-3, the V gene TRBV7-2; possible D gene TRBD1, 6 bases. The germline V and J ends were trimmed by 5 bases and 6 bases, with 15 bases remaining between them. The germline gives CDR1 SGHTA, CDR2 FQGNSA. The CDR3 consists of 14 residues. DNA of the CDR3: TGTGCCAGCAGCCCTGGGGGCATGTTGGATACGCAGTATTTT. This encodes CASSPGGMLDTQYF. Supplemented by reference TRBV7-2 and TRBJ2-3, the full variable domain reads GAGVSQSPSNKVTEKGKDVELRCDPISGHTALYWYRQSLGQGLEFLIYFQGNSAPDKSGLPSDRFSAERTGGSVSTLTIQRTQQEDSAVYLCASSPGGMLDTQYFGPGTRLTVL.

In DNA, the CDR3 is TGTGCCAGCAGCACCAACAGTGCAACTAATGAAAAACTGTTTTTT. It yields the protein CASSTNSATNEKLFF. The chain employs TRBV7-9 and TRBJ1-4; D remains unclear. CDR3 length equals 15 residues. Germline V gene data show CDR1 as SEHNR and CDR2 as FQNEAQ (reference sequence). V shed 5 bases and J shed 0 bases, with 10 bases lying between them.

The chain links TRBV2 to TRBJ2-3; 7 nucleotides align to TRBD2. This CDR3 region has 16 residues. Germline CDR1 SNHLY, CDR2 FYNNEI. Trimming removed 3 bases from V and 2 bases from J; junction bases left unmatched: 8. The CDR3 DNA reads as TGTGCCAGCAGTGAGAGTCTAGCGGCCTACACAGATACGCAGTATTTT. It codes for CASSESLAAYTDTQYF.

The chain uses TRBV28 and TRBJ1-2; perhaps TRBD1 as D (5 bases). Germline V gene sequence: CDR1 MDHEN, CDR2 SYDVKM. The length of the CDR3 is 14 residues. Deletions cut 4 bases from V and 7 bases from J, with 16 bases between. CDR3 region: CASSSGWGGGGYTF. As DNA, the CDR3 is TGTGCCAGCAGTTCCGGGTGGGGCGGGGGTGGCTACACCTTC.

The chain carries TRBV6-2 or TRBV6-3 and TRBJ2-3; 9 bases line up with TRBD1. Germline-derived CDR1 and CDR2 are MNHEY and SVGEGT. The CDR3 runs to 16 residues. V lost 6 bases and J lost 2; bases outside the gene matches: 9. The DNA of the CDR3 is TGTGCCAGCAGCAAGGACAGGGGATCCTACACAGATACGCAGTATTTT. Its translation is CASSKDRGSYTDTQYF.

The chain employs TRBV2 and TRBJ2-7; D remains unclear. V was shortened by 8 bases and J by 3 bases, with 5 bases between the two germline ends. The CDR3 has 10 residues. Germline values: CDR1 SNHLY, CDR2 FYNNEI. CDR3 nucleotides: TGTGCCAGCGCTAACTACGAGCAGTACTTC. Residues: CASANYEQYF. Complete variable domain (other parts from reference TRBV2 and TRBJ2-7): EPEVTQTPSHQVTQMGQEVILRCVPISNHLYFYWYRQILGQKVEFLVSFYNNEISEKSEIFDDQFSVERPDGSNFTLKIRSTKLEDSAMYFCASANYEQYFGPGTRLTVT.

The V gene is TRBV28, the J gene TRBJ2-7, with D hard to call. The V gene's germline CDR1 is MDHEN and CDR2 SYDVKM. Trimming pared 2 bases from V and 2 bases from J, leaving 7 bases between. This CDR3 region has 13 residues. The DNA of the CDR3 is TGTGCCAGCAGTTTAACACCCACCTACGAGCAGTACTTC. Its protein is CASSLTPTYEQYF.

This chain uses TRBV6-5 with TRBJ2-7, with 7 bases matching TRBD2. The CDR3 runs to 15 residues. Losses at the gene ends were 5 bases for V and 1 base for J; bases not matched to a gene: 8. Germline values: CDR1 MNHEY, CDR2 SVGAGI. CDR3: CASSPLGRGSYEQYF. CDR3 nucleotides: TGTGCCAGCAGTCCCCTCGGGCGGGGGTCCTACGAGCAGTACTTC.

V is TRBV2 and J is TRBJ2-2; D is perhaps TRBD2 (5 bases). The germline V and J ends were trimmed by 5 bases and 4 bases, with 8 bases remaining between them. This CDR3 has 13 residues. Germline loops: CDR1 SNHLY, CDR2 FYNNEI. CDR3 sequence: CASSLATTGELFF. DNA for the CDR3: TGTGCCAGCAGTTTAGCGACCACCGGGGAGCTGTTTTTT. The whole variable domain, remainder taken from reference TRBV2 and TRBJ2-2, is EPEVTQTPSHQVTQMGQEVILRCVPISNHLYFYWYRQILGQKVEFLVSFYNNEISEKSEIFDDQFSVERPDGSNFTLKIRSTKLEDSAMYFCASSLATTGELFFGEGSRLTVL.

This chain uses TRBV2 with TRBJ2-7; D may be TRBD2 (7 bases). The germline V gene encodes CDR1 SNHLY and CDR2 FYNNEI. V dropped 3 bases and J dropped 6 bases, with 15 bases sitting between them. The CDR3 is 14 residues long. CDR3 region: CASSERRGGSEQYF. The CDR3 DNA follows: TGTGCCAGCAGTGAGAGGAGGGGGGGCTCCGAGCAGTACTTC.

In DNA form, the CDR3 reads TGTGCCAGCAGCCAATCGCAGGGGGTGTTGAGCACAGATACGCAGTATTTT. Translation gives CASSQSQGVLSTDTQYF. This chain joins TRBV16 and TRBJ2-3, with TRBD1 matching 7 bases. The V and J ends lost 0 bases and 0 bases, in that order; junction bases with no gene match: 6. The CDR3 extends over 17 amino acids. Germline-derived CDR1 and CDR2 are KGHSY and FQNENV.

The gene calls are TRBV7-9 and TRBJ2-3, with D perhaps TRBD2 (6 bases). The V gene's germline CDR1 is SEHNR and CDR2 FQNEAQ (reference sequence). V was trimmed by 5 bases and J by 7 bases, leaving 16 bases between them. The CDR3 is 14 residues long. CDR3 sequence: CASSRVGLQNTQYF. CDR3 in DNA: TGTGCCAGCAGCCGCGTCGGACTACAAAATACGCAGTATTTT. Full variable domain (outside the CDR3, taken from reference TRBV7-9 and TRBJ2-3): DTGVSQNPRHKITKRGQNVTFRCDPISEHNRLYWYRQTLGQGPEFLTYFQNEAQLEKSRLLSDRFSAERPKGSFSTLEIQRTEQGDSAMYLCASSRVGLQNTQYFGPGTRLTVL.

V and J are TRBV11-2 and TRBJ2-1; TRBD2 matches 11 bases. The CDR3 has 16 residues. Looked up from germline, CDR1 is SGHAT and CDR2 is FQNNGV. V was pared by 4 bases and J by 7 bases, with 9 bases of the junction left unmatched. The CDR3 DNA sequence: TGTGCCAGCAGCTCCCAAACGACTAGCGGGGTTAATGAGCAGTTCTTC. It translates to CASSSQTTSGVNEQFF.

This clone was found once. The J gene is TRBJ1-5, the V gene TRBV4-3; no reliable D call. The CDR3 is 14 amino acids. V was cut by 5 bases and J by 5 bases, with 13 bases left in between. CDR1 and CDR2 from the germline V gene are LGHNA and YSLEER. Here the CDR3 DNA reads TGCGCCAGCAGCAGTACGGCGAGCGATCAGCCCCAGCATTTT. It encodes CASSSTASDQPQHF.

Within the sample, this clone is medium-sized. The chain has TRBV3-1 (or the pseudogene TRBV3-2) and TRBJ2-2; D remains ambiguous. Germline V CDR1 and CDR2: LGHDT, YNNKEL (reference sequence). The CDR3 covers 14 residues. V was cut by 6 bases and J by 4 bases, with 12 bases left in between. CDR3 protein: CASSHSQVTGELFF. The CDR3 DNA reads TGTGCCAGCAGTCACTCCCAGGTCACCGGGGAGCTGTTTTTT.

The chain couples TRBV6-6 to TRBJ1-1; TRBD1 matches at 7 bases. The CDR3 extends over 15 amino acids. J gave up 5 bases and V 2 bases, and 8 bases lay outside the gene matches. Germline lookup yields CDR1 MNHNY and CDR2 SVGAGI (reference sequence). CDR3 nucleotides: TGTGCCAGCAGTTACAGGACAGGCCCGGGGACTGAAGCTTTCTTT. Amino acids: CASSYRTGPGTEAFF.

The chain recombines TRBV6-4 with TRBJ2-1, with 9 bases aligning to TRBD1. The CDR3 contains 14 residues. Per germline, CDR1 MRHNA and CDR2 SNTAGT. Trimming at V came to 4 bases and at J to 8 bases, leaving 6 bases not matched to a gene. The CDR3 sequence is CASSVTGGLDEQFF. The CDR3 region has the DNA TGTGCCAGCAGTGTTACAGGGGGCTTGGATGAGCAGTTCTTC.

The chain recombines TRBV12-3 or TRBV12-4 with TRBJ2-2; a weak D match, TRBD2 (6 bases). Trimming stripped 9 bases from V and 7 bases from J, with 6 bases between. This CDR3 has 10 amino acids. The CDR3 here is CARGGGELFF. The DNA of the CDR3 is TGTGCCAGGGGGGGCGGGGAGCTGTTTTTT.

The chain couples TRBV28 to TRBJ1-2; 9 positions agree with TRBD1. The CDR3 covers 13 residues. Germline values: CDR1 MDHEN, CDR2 SYDVKM. The V segment lost 5 bases and the J segment 6 bases; nucleotides outside the gene matches: 4. CDR3 sequence: CASSTGGAHGYTF. The CDR3 DNA is TGTGCCAGCAGTACAGGGGGCGCGCATGGCTACACCTTC.